This T cell receptor (beta chain) was observed in a study of T cell responses to AZD1222 COVID-19 vaccine. Only in-frame clones appear in the TCRdb table, and some are missing; sequencing was by immunoSEQ multiplex PCR. The sample holds 90,000 to 150,000 clones, roughly 87% seen once. This clone was observed a single time. Germline V lookup: CDR1 LGHDT, CDR2 YNNKEL (reference sequence). With 4 bases clipped from V and 10 bases from J, the junction kept 8 bases outside the gene matches. The CDR3 spans 15 residues. The specimen comprised peripheral blood, sampled on day 0 of AZD1222 vaccination. The TCR originated in an adult in good health. This rearrangement joins TRBV3-1 (or the pseudogene TRBV3-2) to TRBJ2-1; 12 bases match TRBD2. CDR3 protein: CASSPRLAGAGEQFF. In nucleotides, the CDR3 is TGTGCCAGCAGCCCTCGACTAGCGGGGGCAGGGGAGCAGTTCTTC.